Here is one TCR beta chain with its context. This entry belongs to a study of OX40 agonist ivuxolimab in advanced cancers. V dropped 0 bases and J dropped 14 bases, with 19 bases sitting between them. The CDR3 has 15 amino acids. The germline gives CDR1 SGHAT, CDR2 FQNNGV. The protocol was immunoSEQ multiplex PCR, while the TCRdb copy is restricted to in-frame clones and leaves out a portion. The sample has approximately 70,000 clones; approximately 90% are singletons. This clonotype was sampled from an adult with an advanced solid tumor such as melanoma, head and neck, liver or kidney cancer. The J gene is TRBJ1-4, the V gene TRBV11-2, with D possibly TRBD1 on 6 matching bases. This material consisted of CD4+ or CD8+ T cells sorted from blood, taken in a trial of the OX40 agonist ivuxolimab. The CDR3 is CASSLEVAGGPKLFF. In DNA form, the CDR3 reads TGTGCCAGCAGCTTAGAGGTTGCGGGGGGCCCAAAGCTGTTTTTT.